Each of the 5 T cell receptor beta chains below was sequenced from the same sample in a study of regulatory T cells in long-lasting Graves disease. Time point in this sample: newly diagnosed GD, antithyroid drugs for less than 3 months. RNA from PBMCs was the source of the TCR library. Assembly of TCR beta libraries relied on iRepertoire HTBI primers together with Arm-PCR of CDR3 regions. Each CDR3 protein gets one entry after TCRdb re-called the multiplex PCR reads with MiXCR. The table includes a few hundred thousand distinct CDR3 sequences, about 11% detected once. This sample also appeared in a second study, on T cells in Graves' hyperthyroidism and ophthalmopathy.

The starting material was peripheral blood mononuclear cells (PBMCs), obtained at new diagnosis, from a patient treated with antithyroid drugs. Every receptor here comes from a young woman with Graves disease.

Many counts were recorded for this clonotype. V gene TRBV14 combines with J gene TRBJ1-1; D possibly corresponds to TRBD1 (5 bases). The germline gives CDR1 SGHDN, CDR2 FVKESK. V dropped 4 bases and J dropped 5 bases, with 20 bases sitting between them. CDR3 length: 16 amino acids. CDR3 residues: CASSPLGREDLTEAFF. The CDR3 nucleotides are TGTGCCAGCAGCCCCCTGGGCAGGGAGGATTTAACTGAAGCTTTCTTT.

The V call is TRBV9, the J call TRBJ2-3; 8 positions agree with TRBD2. Losses at the gene ends were 3 bases for V and 6 bases for J; bases not matched to a gene: 6. The germline gives CDR1 SGDLS, CDR2 YYNGEE. This CDR3 is 14 amino acids long. The CDR3 DNA reads TGTGCCAGCAGCGACGGGGGGGCGTCCGATACGCAGTATTTT. It is translated as CASSDGGASDTQYF.

About this clonotype itself: A much larger clone lies a single base off, so this may be a read error. The chain joins TRBV11-2 to TRBJ2-3; no firm D call. CDR3 length equals 14 residues. The V end lost 4 bases, the J end lost 2 bases, and 10 bases lay between the germline ends. CDR1 and CDR2 (germline): SGHAT, FQNNGV. CDR3 coding DNA: TGTGCCAGCAGCTACCACAAGCCCACAGATACGCAGTATTTT. Amino acids: CASSYHKPTDTQYF.

The rearrangement uses TRBV14 and TRBJ2-5; a possible D gene is TRBD2 (6 bases). This CDR3 spans 16 amino acids. The V end lost 1 base, the J end lost 2 bases, and 14 bases lay between the germline ends. CDR1 is SGHDN, CDR2 FVKESK, per germline. This chain's CDR3 is CASSQASLARQETQYF. CDR3 DNA: TGTGCCAGCAGCCAAGCATCGCTAGCGAGACAAGAGACCCAGTACTTC. The variable domain in full, completed from reference TRBV14 and TRBJ2-5, reads EAGVTQFPSHSVIEKGQTVTLRCDPISGHDNLYWYRRVMGKEIKFLLHFVKESKQDESGMPNNRFLAERTGGTYSTLKVQPAELEDSGVYFCASSQASLARQETQYFGPGTRLLVL.

The sample holds one count of this clonotype. Being one base from a much bigger clone, this may be a read error. This rearrangement joins TRBV6-1 to TRBJ2-2; 7 bases fit TRBD2. Germline V gene data show CDR1 as MNHNS and CDR2 as SASEGT. This CDR3 has 16 amino acids. In nucleotides, the CDR3 is TGTGTCAGCAGTGGGGAGGGCAGGGATAACACCGGGGAGCTGTTTTTT. It is translated as CVSSGEGRDNTGELFF.